This T cell receptor (beta chain) came from a study of cytomegalovirus exposure and HLA in healthy donors. The CDR3 length is 16 residues. With 4 bases clipped from V and 4 bases from J, the junction kept 9 bases outside the gene matches. Germline V gives CDR1 MGHDK, CDR2 SYGVNS. Each donor was nominally healthy when sampled (though unrecorded immune exposures were likely). Use of 60 Vbeta and 13 Jbeta primers characterized the PCR. Only in-frame clones appear in the TCRdb table, and some are missing; sequencing was by immunoSEQ multiplex PCR. The data hold roughly 130,000 clones, with 82% observed a single time.

V gene TRBV25-1 combines with J gene TRBJ2-5; 10 bases are shared with TRBD2. Material for sequencing was PBMCs. This TCR was recovered from a male donor in good health and CMV-seropositive. CDR3 sequence reads: CASSAPGLASLETQYF. CDR3 bases: TGTGCCAGCAGTGCCCCGGGACTAGCGAGTTTAGAGACCCAGTACTTC. Using reference TRBV25-1 and TRBJ2-5 for the parts outside the CDR3, the full variable domain is EADIYQTPRYLVIGTGKKITLECSQTMGHDKMYWYQQDPGMELHLIHYSYGVNSTEKGDLSSESTVSRIRTEHFPLTLESARPSHTSQYLCASSAPGLASLETQYFGPGTRLLVL.